These 6 T cell receptor beta chains were sequenced from one sample in a study of cytomegalovirus exposure and HLA in healthy donors. Libraries were prepared by immunoSEQ multiplex PCR; TCRdb keeps only in-frame clonotypes and omits some of them. The table has around 70,000 clones, around 94% seen once. Sequencing was carried out using PBMCs. Receptors originate from a woman aged 18-35 years in good health and CMV-seronegative.

This clone was seen a single time. V usage is TRBV6-4 and J usage is TRBJ2-2; D is possibly TRBD2 (6 bases). The CDR3 spans 13 residues. The V gene lost 6 bases and the J gene lost 5 bases, with 10 bases spanning the gap. The germline gives CDR1 MRHNA, CDR2 SNTAGT. This CDR3 reads CASSKSGTGELFF. The CDR3 DNA sequence: TGTGCCAGCAGCAAGAGCGGGACCGGGGAGCTGTTTTTT.

The chain recombines TRBV7-3 with TRBJ2-3; 9 bases match TRBD2. The CDR3 spans 13 residues. With V trimmed by 6 bases and J by 6 bases, 4 bases remained unmatched. CDR1 and CDR2 (germline): SGHTA, FQGTGA. As DNA, the CDR3 is TGTGCCAGCAGGTCTAGCGGGGTTGATACGCAGTATTTT. It yields the protein CASRSSGVDTQYF.

The chain uses TRBV15 and TRBJ1-1; D is uncertain. There are 15 residues in the CDR3. Trimming removed 5 bases from V and 4 bases from J, with 17 bases in between. Germline loops: CDR1 LNHNV, CDR2 YYDKDF (reference sequence). The CDR3 DNA reads as TGTGCCACCAGCGGAGGAGGGAGCTTGAGCACTGAAGCTTTCTTT. Its protein is CATSGGGSLSTEAFF.

This sequence joins TRBV30 and TRBJ2-4; no definite D call. With 5 bases removed from V and 0 bases from J, the gap between germline ends came to 11 bases. There are 14 residues in the CDR3. Per the germline V gene, CDR1 is GTSNPN and CDR2 is SVGIG (reference sequence). The CDR3 coding sequence is TGTGCCTGGGACTTTTACGGAGCCAAAAACATTCAGTACTTC. Translation: CAWDFYGAKNIQYF.

The chain combines TRBV28 with TRBJ2-2; possible D gene TRBD2, 6 bases. V was clipped by 6 bases and J by 2 bases, with 19 bases between them. The CDR3 sequence is 17 residues long. Germline V lookup: CDR1 MDHEN, CDR2 SYDVKM. The CDR3 region has the DNA TGTGCCAGCAGCCTATCTTCCGGGGGACCTAACACCGGGGAGCTGTTTTTT. Translating gives CASSLSSGGPNTGELFF.

The V gene is TRBV7-3, the J gene TRBJ2-7; 9 positions agree with TRBD1. The junction had 6 bases not matched to a gene; V was cut back by 2 bases and J by 4 bases. The CDR3 covers 15 residues. Germline V gene data show CDR1 as SGHTA and CDR2 as FQGTGA. The CDR3 nucleotides are TGTGCCAGCAGCTTAGACGGGACAGGGTTGTACGAGCAGTACTTC. Its protein is CASSLDGTGLYEQYF. The whole variable domain, remainder taken from reference TRBV7-3 and TRBJ2-7, is GAGVSQTPSNKVTEKGKYVELRCDPISGHTALYWYRQSLGQGPEFLIYFQGTGAADDSGLPNDRFFAVRPEGSVSTLKIQRTERGDSAVYLCASSLDGTGLYEQYFGPGTRLTVT.